This T cell receptor beta chain was captured by sequencing in a study of blood T cell repertoires in COVID-19. In germline, CDR1 is SGHAT, CDR2 FQNNGV. Trimming cost V 0 bases and J 4 bases, with 9 bases left between them. The CDR3 length is 15 residues. Here immunoSEQ multiplex PCR was the method, and the copy in TCRdb shows in-frame clones only, minus some. The sample includes 250,000 or so clones, around 89% of them seen just once. The genes are TRBV11-2 and TRBJ2-2; D is undetermined. This receptor was taken from a man aged 50-60 years who had been exposed to COVID-19. Material for sequencing was PBMCs or T cells enriched from blood (not recorded which). The CDR3 sequence is CASSLDQRATGELFF. DNA for the CDR3: TGTGCCAGCAGCTTAGATCAAAGAGCCACCGGGGAGCTGTTTTTT.